Here is one T cell receptor (beta chain) with its context. Antigen: not known. PCR employed 60 Vbeta and 13 Jbeta primers. Authors' data handling: A follow-up analysis tallied tens of millions of unique TCR beta chains, roughly 11 million shared. The method was immunoSEQ multiplex PCR; TCRdb's version includes in-frame clones alone and lacks a portion of them. The DNA gave D and trimming, while V, J and clone size come from that table. The data contain roughly 140,000 clones, roughly 80% of them seen just once; the ten biggest clones take up approximately 1.3%. The sample belongs to a study of cytomegalovirus exposure and HLA in healthy donors. General observations from the study: V- and J-gene trimming in TCR beta was tied to a missense DCLRE1C variant by an analysis performed later.

The length of the CDR3 is 17 residues. The germline gives CDR1 MGHRA, CDR2 YSYEKL. J was trimmed by 2 bases and V by 1 base; bases with no gene match: 6. The rearrangement uses TRBV4-1 and TRBJ2-7; 12 nucleotides agree with TRBD2. Material: PBMCs. This clonotype was sampled from a man younger than 30 in good health and CMV-seronegative. The DNA for the CDR3 is TGCGCCAGCAGCCAAGGACTAGCGGGAGAACCCCCCTACGAGCAGTACTTC. Protein product: CASSQGLAGEPPYEQYF.